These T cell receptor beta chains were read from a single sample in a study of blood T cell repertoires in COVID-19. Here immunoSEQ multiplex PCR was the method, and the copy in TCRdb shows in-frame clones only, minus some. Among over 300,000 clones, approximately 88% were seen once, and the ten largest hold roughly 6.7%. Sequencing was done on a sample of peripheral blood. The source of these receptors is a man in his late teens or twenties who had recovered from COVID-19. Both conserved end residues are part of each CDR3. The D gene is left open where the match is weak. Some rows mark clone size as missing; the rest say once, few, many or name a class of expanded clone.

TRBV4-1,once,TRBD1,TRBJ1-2,CASSTRTGGEEGYTF,TGCGCCAGCAGCACTCGGACAGGGGGCGAGGAGGGCTACACCTTC
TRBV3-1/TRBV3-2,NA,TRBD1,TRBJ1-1,CASSLRQGGGTEAFF,TGTGCCAGCAGCCTGAGACAGGGGGGAGGCACTGAAGCTTTCTTT
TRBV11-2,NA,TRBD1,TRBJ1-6,CASSSGTALGSPLHF,TGTGCCAGCAGCTCTGGGACAGCCCTCGGGTCACCCCTCCACTTT
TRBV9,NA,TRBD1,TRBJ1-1,CASSVGTGGANTEAFF,TGTGCCAGCAGCGTAGGGACAGGGGGCGCAAACACTGAAGCTTTCTTT
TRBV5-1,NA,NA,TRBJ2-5,CASSYQSVSQETQYF,TGCGCCAGCAGCTACCAATCAGTTTCCCAAGAGACCCAGTACTTC
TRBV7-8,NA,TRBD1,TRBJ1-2,CASSNRGRGGDYGYTF,TGTGCCAGCAGCAACAGGGGACGGGGAGGAGACTATGGCTACACCTTC
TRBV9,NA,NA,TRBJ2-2,CASSVVGKTNTGELFF,TGTGCCAGCAGCGTAGTGGGCAAGACGAACACCGGGGAGCTGTTTTTT
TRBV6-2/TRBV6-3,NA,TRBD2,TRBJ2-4,CASSYGAGGINIQYF,TGTGCCAGCAGTTACGGAGCGGGAGGGATAAACATTCAGTACTTC
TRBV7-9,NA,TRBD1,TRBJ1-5,CASSEGGGNNQPQHF,TGTGCCAGCAGCGAAGGGGGCGGCAACAATCAGCCCCAGCATTTT
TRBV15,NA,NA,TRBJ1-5,CATSHDRYQPQHF,TGTGCCACCAGCCATGACAGATATCAGCCCCAGCATTTT
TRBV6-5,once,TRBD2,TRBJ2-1,CASSLGLAGNNEQFF,TGTGCCAGCAGTTTGGGACTAGCGGGGAACAATGAGCAGTTCTTC
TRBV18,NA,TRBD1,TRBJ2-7,CASSPTTGSSYEQYF,TGTGCCAGCTCTCCCACGACAGGGAGCTCCTACGAGCAGTACTTC
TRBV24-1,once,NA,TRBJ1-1,CATSPLVSRSTEAFF,TGTGCCACCAGTCCCCTAGTCTCGCGAAGCACTGAAGCTTTCTTT
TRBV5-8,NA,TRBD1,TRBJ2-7,CASSLLQGAYEQYF,TGTGCCAGCAGCTTGCTCCAGGGGGCATACGAGCAGTACTTC
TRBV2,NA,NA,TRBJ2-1,CASTGVLWEVNEQFF,TGTGCCAGCACGGGGGTCCTCTGGGAGGTGAATGAGCAGTTCTTC
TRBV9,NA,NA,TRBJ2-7,CASSPPPPGYEQYF,TGTGCCAGCAGCCCACCTCCGCCGGGGTACGAGCAGTACTTC
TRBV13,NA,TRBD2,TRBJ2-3,CASSPGLASTDTQYF,TGTGCCAGCAGCCCCGGACTAGCTAGCACAGATACGCAGTATTTT
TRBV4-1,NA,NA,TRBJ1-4,CASSPAGTATNEKLFF,TGCGCCAGCAGCCCGGCGGGGACTGCAACTAATGAAAAACTGTTTTTT
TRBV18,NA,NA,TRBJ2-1,CASSPSRDNEQFF,TGTGCCAGCTCACCTTCCCGGGACAATGAGCAGTTCTTC
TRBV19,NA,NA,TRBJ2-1,CASSTGGYGVNYNEQFF,TGTGCCAGTAGTACCGGAGGGTACGGGGTTAATTACAATGAGCAGTTCTTC
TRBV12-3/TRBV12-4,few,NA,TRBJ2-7,CASSRDFSYEQYF,TGTGCCAGCAGCCGGGATTTCTCCTACGAGCAGTACTTC
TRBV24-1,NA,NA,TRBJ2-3,CATSESGDTQYF,TGTGCCACCAGCGAAAGCGGAGATACGCAGTATTTT
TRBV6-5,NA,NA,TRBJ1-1,CASSYSRDTEAFF,TGTGCCAGCAGTTACTCTCGAGACACTGAAGCTTTCTTT
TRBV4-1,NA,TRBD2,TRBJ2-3,CASSHLWGLAGGLGTDTQYF,TGCGCCAGCAGCCACCTATGGGGACTAGCGGGGGGACTTGGCACAGATACGCAGTATTTT
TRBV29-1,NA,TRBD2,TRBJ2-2,CSAFGTTRGELFF,TGCAGCGCCTTCGGGACTACTAGGGGGGAGCTGTTTTTT
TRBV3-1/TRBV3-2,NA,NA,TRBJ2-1,CASSQVSWVGGHYNEQFF,TGTGCCAGCAGCCAAGTGTCATGGGTGGGGGGGCACTACAATGAGCAGTTCTTC
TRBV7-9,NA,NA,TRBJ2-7,CASSSSGQSYEQYF,TGTGCCAGCAGCTCGTCAGGACAGTCCTACGAGCAGTACTTC
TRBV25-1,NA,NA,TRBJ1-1,CASAPGPGTEAFF,TGTGCCAGCGCTCCCGGGCCGGGGACTGAAGCTTTCTTT
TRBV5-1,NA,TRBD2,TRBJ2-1,CASRPASGRIDEQFF,TGCGCCAGCAGGCCGGCTAGCGGGAGGATCGATGAGCAGTTCTTC
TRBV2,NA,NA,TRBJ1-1,CASSEVPGLKGTEAFF,TGTGCCAGCAGTGAAGTCCCAGGGTTGAAGGGGACTGAAGCTTTCTTT
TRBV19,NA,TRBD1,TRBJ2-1,CASSSPDRGTRYNEQFF,TGTGCCAGTAGTTCCCCCGACAGGGGAACGCGCTACAATGAGCAGTTCTTC
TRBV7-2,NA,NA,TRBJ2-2,CASSLGQLNTGELFF,TGTGCCAGCAGCTTAGGACAGCTTAACACCGGGGAGCTGTTTTTT
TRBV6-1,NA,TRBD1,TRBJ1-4,CASSEAAGTGTEKLFF,TGTGCCAGCAGTGAAGCCGCCGGGACAGGGACTGAAAAACTGTTTTTT
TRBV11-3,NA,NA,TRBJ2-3,CASSLGLAPDTQYF,TGTGCCAGCAGCTTAGGCCTAGCGCCAGATACGCAGTATTTT
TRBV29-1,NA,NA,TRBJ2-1,CSVRSAGGEQFF,TGCAGCGTCCGCTCGGCGGGTGGGGAGCAGTTCTTC
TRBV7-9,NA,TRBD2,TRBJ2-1,CASSSAPLAGDEQFF,TGTGCCAGCAGCTCAGCCCCTCTAGCGGGAGATGAGCAGTTCTTC
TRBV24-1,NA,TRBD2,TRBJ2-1,CATSDSGGIGEQFF,TGTGCCACCAGTGATTCGGGGGGGATCGGTGAGCAGTTCTTC
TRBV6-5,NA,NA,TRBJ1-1,CASSYEGAGTEAFF,TGTGCCAGCAGTTACGAGGGTGCAGGCACTGAAGCTTTCTTT
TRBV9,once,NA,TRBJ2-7,CASSVAGGPVGEQYF,TGTGCCAGCAGCGTAGCCGGGGGTCCCGTGGGGGAGCAGTACTTC
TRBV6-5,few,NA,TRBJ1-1,CASKYGNTEAFF,TGTGCCAGCAAGTACGGGAACACTGAAGCTTTCTTT